These 23 T cell receptor beta chains were sequenced from one sample in a study of early T cells in non-severe SARS-CoV-2 infection. Via MiXCR, TCRdb re-called the 5' RACE reads, giving one row per CDR3 protein. The table records over 25,000 distinct CDR3 sequences, 5% to 5.5% of them present only once. Sequenced: whole blood. These receptors all come from an adult who was a healthcare worker with PCR-confirmed SARS-CoV-2 infection or an uninfected control (not recorded which).

In its sample, this clonotype was seen many times. J is TRBJ2-1 and V is TRBV9; D perhaps matches TRBD1 (6 bases). The CDR3 loop spans 15 amino acids. The V and J ends lost 6 bases and 2 bases respectively, with 15 bases between them. Germline CDR1 and CDR2: SGDLS and YYNGEE. The CDR3 DNA is TGTGCCAGCACCCCGACAGGTTATCCCTACAATGAGCAGTTCTTC. The encoded protein is CASTPTGYPYNEQFF.

V is TRBV27 and J is TRBJ2-3; D uncertain. The germline CDR1 and CDR2 sequences are MNHEY and SMNVEV (reference sequence). V lost 3 bases, J lost 4 bases, and 8 bases lay in between. CDR3 length: 13 amino acids. DNA for the CDR3: TGTGCCAGCAGTTTCCAAGTGGCAGATACGCAGTATTTT. Its translation: CASSFQVADTQYF.

This clonotype occurred a few times. The chain joins TRBV18 to TRBJ2-7, with 9 bases that match TRBD1. This CDR3 spans 14 amino acids. V lost 2 bases to trimming and J lost 5 bases; unmatched junction nucleotides: 4. Looked up from germline, CDR1 is KGHSH and CDR2 is LQKENI. CDR3 amino acids: CASSPTGQGHEQYF. The DNA of the CDR3 is TGTGCCAGCTCACCAACGGGACAGGGACACGAGCAGTACTTC. The full variable domain, rest sourced from reference TRBV18 and TRBJ2-7, is NAGVMQNPRHLVRRRGQEARLRCSPMKGHSHVYWYRQLPEEGLKFMVYLQKENIIDESGMPKERFSAEFPKEGPSILRIQQVVRGDSAAYFCASSPTGQGHEQYFGPGTRLTVT.

This clonotype was counted a few times. The chain recombines TRBV2 with TRBJ2-3; D might be TRBD1 or TRBD2, each matching 5 bases. Germline CDR1 and CDR2: SNHLY and FYNNEI. This CDR3 comprises 16 residues. V was trimmed by 2 bases and J by 4 bases, leaving 16 bases between them. CDR3: CASSEFEGSRADTQYF. The CDR3 DNA reads as TGTGCCAGCAGTGAATTCGAGGGGAGCCGCGCAGATACGCAGTATTTT.

In its sample, this clonotype was seen many times. This sequence joins TRBV7-2 and TRBJ1-4; D ambiguous. Germline CDR1 SGHTA, CDR2 FQGNSA. The CDR3 sequence is 16 residues long. The germline V and J ends were trimmed by 5 bases and 0 bases, with 13 bases remaining between them. Here the CDR3 reads CASSTTPYATNEKLFF. CDR3 in DNA: TGTGCCAGCAGCACCACTCCCTATGCAACTAATGAAAAACTGTTTTTT.

The chain couples TRBV7-2 to TRBJ1-2, with D unclear. With 1 base removed from V and 1 base from J, the gap between germline ends came to 7 bases. CDR1 and CDR2 (germline): SGHTA, FQGNSA. CDR3 size: 14 residues. The CDR3 sequence: CASSLGWNNYGYTF. The DNA of the CDR3 is TGTGCCAGCAGCTTAGGATGGAATAACTATGGCTACACCTTC.

This clonotype was recorded a few times. The V call is TRBV6-5, the J call TRBJ2-7; 9 bases agree with TRBD2. Losses at the gene ends were 5 bases for V and 0 bases for J; bases not matched to a gene: 5. CDR1 is MNHEY and CDR2 is SVGAGI in the germline V gene. This CDR3 is built from 15 residues. Here the CDR3 DNA reads TGTGCCAGCAGTGCGCGGGGGGGTGGCTCCTACGAGCAGTACTTC. Its protein is CASSARGGGSYEQYF.

This clonotype was picked up a small number of times. V and J are TRBV9 and TRBJ2-5; D might be TRBD2 (6 bases). Trimming removed 2 bases from V and 4 bases from J, with 9 bases in between. This CDR3 comprises 13 residues. From germline, CDR1 is SGDLS and CDR2 YYNGEE. In DNA, the CDR3 is TGTGCCAGCAGCGTCGGGACTGTAGAGACCCAGTACTTC. Amino acids: CASSVGTVETQYF.

There are many counts of this clonotype. The V gene is TRBV3-1, the J gene TRBJ1-6, with 11 bases lining up with TRBD1. Germline V lookup: CDR1 LGHDT, CDR2 YNNKEL (reference sequence). J was trimmed by 10 bases and V by 3 bases; bases with no gene match: 5. The CDR3 consists of 15 residues. This CDR3 reads CASSQGQGEGSPLHF. DNA of the CDR3: TGTGCCAGCAGCCAGGGACAGGGGGAGGGCTCACCCCTCCACTTT.

This clonotype was seen at least ten times. The rearrangement links TRBV29-1 to TRBJ1-2; D might be TRBD1 (5 bases). Per the germline V gene, CDR1 is SQVTM and CDR2 is ANQGSEA. CDR3 length: 13 amino acids. The V gene lost 0 bases and the J gene lost 8 bases, with 13 bases spanning the gap. The CDR3 coding sequence is TGCAGCGTTGAAGATAGGGAACGGACAGGCTACACCTTC. Amino acids: CSVEDRERTGYTF.

The chain couples TRBV24-1 to TRBJ2-3, with unresolved D. Germline lookup yields CDR1 KGHDR and CDR2 SFDVKD. V was shortened by 6 bases and J by 5 bases, with 5 bases between the two germline ends. The CDR3 has 11 amino acids. CDR3 sequence: CATSHRDTQYF. For the CDR3, the DNA is TGTGCCACCAGTCACCGAGATACGCAGTATTTT.

This clonotype was detected only a few times. J is TRBJ2-1 and V is TRBV29-1; 7 nucleotides match TRBD2. Germline CDR1 reads SQVTM; CDR2 reads ANQGSEA. V lost 6 bases to trimming and J lost 6 bases; unmatched junction nucleotides: 17. The CDR3 length is 16 residues. The CDR3 here is CSVEAGLTSFPNEQFF. In nucleotides, the CDR3 is TGCAGCGTAGAGGCGGGTTTGACTAGCTTTCCCAATGAGCAGTTCTTC.

The table lists this clonotype with many counts. The rearrangement uses TRBV12-5 and TRBJ1-1, with a weak D call TRBD1 (6 bases). From germline, CDR1 is LGHNT and CDR2 FRNRAP. Trimming pared 8 bases from V and 1 base from J, leaving 14 bases between. The CDR3 extends over 14 amino acids. The CDR3 DNA sequence: TGTGCTAGTTCAGCGGGGGCCTGGAACACTGAAGCTTTCTTT. Protein: CASSAGAWNTEAFF.

This clonotype was detected only a few times. The chain has TRBV28 and TRBJ1-6; TRBD1 is a possible D gene (5 bases). Germline CDR1 and CDR2: MDHEN and SYDVKM. The germline V and J ends were trimmed by 7 bases and 8 bases, with 18 bases remaining between them. There are 15 residues in the CDR3. The CDR3, as DNA: TGTGCCAGCACCGACATCGGGGGTCTGGATTCACCCCTCCACTTT. Its protein product is CASTDIGGLDSPLHF.

This clonotype was observed many times. The CDR3 bases are TGTGCCAGCAGCCAAGGGGTATATAATTCACCCCTCCACTTT. It codes for CASSQGVYNSPLHF. This chain connects TRBV3-1 to TRBJ1-6; D unclear. In germline, CDR1 is LGHDT, CDR2 YNNKEL (reference sequence). V lost 1 base, J lost 4 bases, and 5 bases lay in between. The CDR3 runs 14 residues.

This clonotype was detected a few times. The chain couples TRBV29-1 to TRBJ2-5; D is possibly TRBD2 (5 bases). The CDR3 covers 13 residues. Trimming left V 6 bases short and J 2 bases short, with 13 bases between. Germline V gene lookup returns CDR1 SQVTM and CDR2 ANQGSEA. DNA for the CDR3: TGCAGCGTGGGATCAGGACTTCAAGAGACCCAGTACTTC. This gives the protein CSVGSGLQETQYF.

This clonotype occurred many times. This chain links TRBV4-3 with TRBJ1-4; D is unresolved. CDR3 length: 14 residues. V gave up 1 base and J gave up 7 bases, with 10 bases separating them. The germline CDR1 and CDR2 sequences are LGHNA and YSLEER. CDR3 in amino acids: CASSQVVVAEKLFF. Here the CDR3 DNA reads TGCGCCAGCAGCCAAGTGGTTGTGGCTGAAAAACTGTTTTTT.

This clonotype was detected ten times or more. The rearrangement links TRBV12-5 to TRBJ2-7, with 9 bases identical to TRBD2. V lost 7 bases, J lost 3 bases, and 13 bases stayed unmatched. Germline values: CDR1 LGHNT, CDR2 FRNRAP. The CDR3 has 16 amino acids. CDR3 bases: TGTGCTAGTGCCCTGTCGACTAGCGGTAGATTCTACGAGCAGTACTTC. Translation gives CASALSTSGRFYEQYF.

This clonotype was counted ten times or more. The J gene is TRBJ1-6, the V gene TRBV6-1; 8 nucleotides match TRBD1. Germline V gene data show CDR1 as MNHNS and CDR2 as SASEGT. This CDR3 is 14 amino acids long. V dropped 7 bases and J dropped 8; count of bases not matched to a gene: 7. The CDR3 spells CASKYRGDDSPLHF. Here the CDR3 DNA reads TGTGCCAGCAAATACAGGGGGGACGATTCACCCCTCCACTTT.

In its sample, this clonotype was seen many times. This chain uses TRBV7-9 with TRBJ2-7, with D unclear. Trimming stripped 5 bases from V and 7 bases from J, with 15 bases between. The length of the CDR3 is 13 residues. The V gene's germline CDR1 is SEHNR and CDR2 FQNEAQ (reference sequence). CDR3 coding DNA: TGTGCCAGCAGCCCCATCCGAGGCCTGGAGCAGTACTTC. It translates to CASSPIRGLEQYF.

The sample holds a few counts of this clonotype. CDR3 coding DNA: TGTGCCATCAATTCTGGCGGGGAGCTGTTTTTT. Its protein is CAINSGGELFF. The chain is built from TRBV10-3 and TRBJ2-2; D remains ambiguous. The CDR3 is 11 residues long. Looked up from germline, CDR1 is ENHRY and CDR2 is SYGVKD. V dropped 7 bases and J dropped 7 bases, with 7 bases sitting between them.

This clonotype showed up many times. The rearrangement links TRBV5-4 to TRBJ2-2; possibly TRBD1 for D (5 bases). The germline V and J ends were trimmed by 5 bases and 5 bases, with 13 bases remaining between them. The CDR3 contains 14 residues. Per the germline V gene, CDR1 is SGHNT and CDR2 is YYREEE (reference sequence). In DNA, the CDR3 is TGTGCCAGCAGACTCCTAGGGGCTACCGGGGAGCTGTTTTTT. Protein: CASRLLGATGELFF.

This clonotype has only a few counts. V usage is TRBV6-2 or TRBV6-3 and J usage is TRBJ1-5; D unresolved. Germline V CDR1 and CDR2: MNHEY, SVGEGT. V gave up 2 bases and J gave up 0 bases, with 11 bases separating them. The CDR3 is 16 residues long. The CDR3 loop is CASSYGGYYSNQPQHF. DNA for the CDR3: TGTGCCAGCAGTTACGGCGGCTACTATAGCAATCAGCCCCAGCATTTT.